This T cell receptor beta chain was retrieved from a study of cytomegalovirus exposure and HLA in healthy donors. Deletions cut 1 base from V and 1 base from J, with 14 bases between. Germline V lookup: CDR1 LGHNA, CDR2 YNFKEQ. The CDR3 covers 16 residues. A multiplex PCR was run with 60 Vbeta primers and 13 Jbeta primers. Produced via immunoSEQ multiplex PCR; TCRdb's table is partial and in-frame only. The sample carries 96,000 or so clones, about four fifths recorded once. Material for sequencing was PBMCs. The source of this sequence is a female donor in good health and CMV-seropositive. The rearrangement joins TRBV4-2 to TRBJ2-7; perhaps TRBD2 as D (6 bases). The CDR3 bases are TGTGCCAGCAGCCAAGTTGTCAGCGGGTTGTCCTACGAGCAGTACTTC. Amino acid sequence: CASSQVVSGLSYEQYF.